This T cell receptor (beta chain) is drawn from a study of T-cell reconstitution after alpha-beta-depleted transplantation in children. Study-level results: Several hundred expanded graft clones reportedly supplied alpha-beta T cells about two months after transplant. Surviving recipient T cells and intrathymic progenitors accounted for some patients' high TCRbeta diversity at day 60. One year post-transplant, T-cell counts and diversity were largely derived from T cells produced anew.

Germline V gene sequence: CDR1 MNHEY, CDR2 SVGAGI. V gave up 6 bases and J gave up 3 bases; unmatched junction bases: 2. The CDR3 runs to 12 residues. As regards this clonotype: Its antigen is unknown.

Unique molecular identifiers were incorporated when the TCRbeta library was constructed. TCRdb reprocessed the PCR reads with MiXCR, giving one entry per CDR3 protein. The repertoire has 600,000 or so distinct CDR3 sequences, 23% of them found once; the top ten carry 13% to 15%. This receptor was taken from a boy under three years old who had a stem cell transplant for acute myeloid leukemia, so the T cells may come from the graft donor. Sequenced material: PBMCs, mostly from graft donor cells, taken 360 days after TCRalphabeta/CD19-depleted stem cell transplant. This chain uses TRBV6-5 with TRBJ2-7; 7 positions match TRBD1. CDR3 DNA: TGTGCCAGCAGCAACAGGGGCTACGAGCAGTACTTC. Encoded protein: CASSNRGYEQYF.